This TCR beta chain was observed in a study of T cells in Graves' hyperthyroidism and ophthalmopathy (dated by TCRdb to the late 2010s). At the level of the whole study: A discovery cohort of around 100 patients, 43 with Graves' ophthalmopathy and approximately 55 with stable Graves' hyperthyroidism, was used to find distinguishing TCR V-J signatures. For training and testing, the 110 or so patients in the discovery cohort were randomly divided in a 7:3 ratio. TCR Vbeta CDR3 sequencing of roughly 140 peripheral blood samples (about 45 ophthalmopathy, 70 to 85 hyperthyroidism and approximately 17 progressor patients) is reported in the paper. The study also compared thyroid tissue and blood T-cell repertoires from about six Graves' hyperthyroidism patients. Prospective prediction of ophthalmopathy was tested in an independent validation cohort of 18 to 20 hyperthyroidism patients and some 17 patients who later progressed to ophthalmopathy. Once sampling was done, hyperthyroidism patients were given methimazole at a starting dose of 30 mg daily, whereas ophthalmopathy patients were given high-dose intravenous methylprednisolone. Results and caveats for the whole study, not just this receptor: A 13 V-J signature model separated ophthalmopathy from stable hyperthyroidism, with roughly 88% sensitivity and just under 84% specificity in cross-validation and 80%/75% in testing. Blood samples also contained most of the expanded thyroid clonotypes (frequency above 0.001), which suggests that blood repertoires may reflect thyroid immune responses. During validation, the model predicted progression to ophthalmopathy a median of approximately 6.5 months ahead of onset, with almost 71% sensitivity and around 72% specificity. No statistical method was used to fix the sample size in advance, and group allocation was not hidden from the investigators.

The TCR beta CDR3 regions were amplified from RNA transcripts. The first round of RT-PCR for the TCR CDR3 was performed with the HTBI primer set and the Qiagen OneStep RT-PCR kit. The libraries were constructed in a second round of multiplex PCR and then size-selected and purified. Sequencing of the libraries was done on an Illumina HiSeq2000 using paired-end 100 bp reads. Concerning the study's data processing: SOAPnuke was used to process the raw data, removing reads that contained adapters or uncalled bases, had a mean Phred below 15, or lacked an exact match to the constant primer or identifier. COPE v1.2.5 was used to merge high-quality paired reads, and clonotypes were defined as unique nucleotide sequences. MiTCR v1.1 was used to align the clonotypes against IMGT TRBV, TRBD and TRBJ reference segments. The analysis was restricted to V-J combinations with a frequency above 0.0001, which together covered roughly 99% of the repertoires. The TCS score was defined as the ratio of F50 (clonal expansion) to E x V (chaos), calculated using BLOSUM62-based TCRdist between CDR3 peptides within each V-J. Welch's t-statistics and random forest reduced 500 to 650 V-J features to around 14, which were used in a naive Bayes classifier (R e1071). Thyroid-blood repertoire similarity was quantified with the Morisita-Horn index. TCRdb ran its own pipeline on the public reads, namely fastp trimming at Q25 and MiXCR clone calling, and kept in-frame beta chains. Identical CDR3 protein sequences are pooled into one entry, listed with their most common genes and DNA. Clone size and V and J calls follow TCRdb, not the original study. Counted in this sample were around 660,000 distinct CDR3 sequences; less than 45% of them appeared once. The ten largest clones capture under 8.5% of the sample.

The study excluded patients with uncontrolled infections, other autoimmune diseases, pregnancy or lactation. Diagnoses relied on clinical symptoms, serum thyroxine and TRAb, thyroid ultrasound and orbital computed tomography. Trizol reagent was used to extract total RNA, and RNA quality was then checked on an Agilent 2100 Bioanalyzer. CDR1 and CDR2 are read off the germline V gene (reference sequence) as SEHNR and FQNEAQ. The CDR3 sequence holds 15 residues, the cysteine and phenylalanine included. Only the CDR3 DNA stays, 45 bases, in frame from base 1. To note about this clonotype: Its antigen is not yet known. One junction end does not reproduce the germline sequence, and a read error may be involved.

The V and J genes are TRBV7-9 and TRBJ2-7; no D segment can be confidently identified. The TCR originated in an adult man with Graves' disease, either hyperthyroidism or ophthalmopathy (not recorded which). Sequenced: peripheral blood or thyroid tissue (not recorded which). This receptor carries the CDR3 CASSQAGTNSYEQYF. The nucleotides are TGCGCCAGCAGCCAAGCCGGCACCAATTCCTACGAGCAGTACTTC.